This is a list of T cell receptor beta chains from one sample in a study of OX40 agonist ivuxolimab in advanced cancers. The protocol was immunoSEQ multiplex PCR, while the TCRdb copy is restricted to in-frame clones and leaves out a portion. The data contain approximately 70,000 clones, about nine tenths of them singletons. The material sequenced was CD4+ or CD8+ T cells sorted from blood, taken in a trial of the OX40 agonist ivuxolimab. The receptor set was obtained from an adult with an advanced solid tumor such as melanoma, head and neck, liver or kidney cancer. Both conserved end residues are part of each CDR3. A D gene is named only where the DNA matches it firmly. Rows may omit the clone size; those that give it use once, few, many or a size class.

CDR3,DNA,V,length,D,size,J
CASREQGVSNQPQHF,TGTGCCAGCAGGGAACAGGGTGTAAGCAATCAGCCCCAGCATTTT,TRBV7-2,15,-,-,TRBJ1-5
CASSLLTGNYGYTF,TGTGCCAGCAGCTTACTGACGGGAAACTATGGCTACACCTTC,TRBV7-9,14,-,-,TRBJ1-2
CASTWTGSNQPQHF,TGTGCCAGCACTTGGACAGGGAGTAATCAGCCCCAGCATTTT,TRBV6-1,14,TRBD1,-,TRBJ1-5
CASSPNQGFKETQYF,TGTGCCAGCTCACCAAACCAGGGTTTCAAAGAGACCCAGTACTTC,TRBV18,15,-,-,TRBJ2-5
CASAKGGARGNTIYF,TGTGCCAGCGCTAAAGGGGGCGCGCGCGGAAACACCATATATTTT,TRBV7-2,15,TRBD1,-,TRBJ1-3
CASSIRLGSSGNTIYF,TGTGCCAGTAGTATCAGGTTGGGGAGCTCTGGAAACACCATATATTTT,TRBV19,16,-,-,TRBJ1-3
CATSRDPAYEQYF,TGTGCCACCAGCAGAGATCCGGCCTACGAGCAGTACTTC,TRBV15,13,-,-,TRBJ2-7
CAIGQGSGYTF,TGTGCCATCGGACAGGGAAGCGGCTACACCTTC,TRBV6-6,11,TRBD1,-,TRBJ1-2
CASSLGGGSLQPQHF,TGTGCCAGCAGCTTGGGTGGGGGGAGTCTTCAGCCCCAGCATTTT,TRBV5-4,15,-,-,TRBJ1-5
CASSSPGGSSDEQYF,TGTGCCAGCAGTTCCCCGGGGGGGAGCAGTGACGAGCAGTACTTC,TRBV28,15,TRBD2,-,TRBJ2-7
CASSLSRGTQYF,TGTGCCAGCAGTTTATCACGAGGTACGCAGTATTTT,TRBV27,12,-,-,TRBJ2-3
CASSPGDSPLHF,TGTGCCAGCAGTCCCGGGGATTCACCCCTCCACTTT,TRBV7-9,12,-,once,TRBJ1-6
CASSSSGGEAFF,TGTGCCAGCTCAAGTTCCGGGGGTGAAGCTTTCTTT,TRBV18,12,-,-,TRBJ1-1
CASSSGRRQGLYEQYF,TGCGCCAGCAGCTCCGGACGCCGCCAAGGGCTTTACGAGCAGTACTTC,TRBV5-1,16,-,-,TRBJ2-7
CAWRTGSDYGYTF,TGTGCCTGGCGGACAGGGTCGGACTATGGCTACACCTTC,TRBV30,13,TRBD1,once,TRBJ1-2
CASSLLAGGSNEQFF,TGTGCCAGCAGCTTACTAGCGGGGGGGTCCAATGAGCAGTTCTTC,TRBV7-9,15,TRBD2,-,TRBJ2-1
CASSIVGQVNTEAFF,TGTGCCAGTAGTATAGTCGGACAGGTTAACACTGAAGCTTTCTTT,TRBV19,15,TRBD1,-,TRBJ1-1
CASSPPTVPSTDTQYF,TGCGCCAGCAGCCCGCCGACAGTCCCTAGCACAGATACGCAGTATTTT,TRBV5-1,16,-,-,TRBJ2-3
CASSVATGAPLHF,TGTGCCAGCAGCGTAGCTACAGGGGCCCCCCTCCACTTT,TRBV9,13,TRBD1,-,TRBJ1-6
CASRQGADTEAFF,TGTGCCAGCAGGCAGGGGGCGGACACTGAAGCTTTCTTT,TRBV7-3,13,TRBD1,-,TRBJ1-1
CASSQGQVGNYGYTF,TGCGCCAGCAGCCAAGGACAGGTGGGGAACTATGGCTACACCTTC,TRBV4-3,15,-,-,TRBJ1-2
CASSLGAGAGTEAFF,TGCGCCAGCAGCTTGGGGGCAGGGGCGGGCACTGAAGCTTTCTTT,TRBV5-1,15,-,few,TRBJ1-1
CASSFPGQDYYGYTF,TGTGCCAGCAGCTTCCCGGGACAGGACTACTATGGCTACACCTTC,TRBV5-4,15,TRBD1,few,TRBJ1-2
CASSLTSTDTQYF,TGTGCCAGCAGCTTGACTAGCACAGATACGCAGTATTTT,TRBV5-6,13,-,-,TRBJ2-3
CASSLTPQREQFF,TGTGCCAGCAGCTTGACGCCCCAGCGTGAGCAGTTCTTC,TRBV5-4,13,-,-,TRBJ2-1
CASSFSTPQGNTEAFF,TGTGCCAGCAGTTTTTCTACACCCCAGGGGAACACTGAAGCTTTCTTT,TRBV2,16,-,-,TRBJ1-1
CASSLSTGDYGYTF,TGTGCCAGCAGCTTAAGTACCGGTGACTATGGCTACACCTTC,TRBV7-2,14,-,once,TRBJ1-2
CASSLGSVSNTGELFF,TGCGCCAGCAGCTTGGGCAGTGTGTCGAACACCGGGGAGCTGTTTTTT,TRBV5-1,16,-,-,TRBJ2-2
CASSVLAGANEKLFF,TGTGCCAGCAGCGTCCTTGCGGGGGCTAATGAAAAACTGTTTTTT,TRBV9,15,-,-,TRBJ1-4
CASSLSTVTNYGYTF,TGCGCCAGCAGCTTATCGACAGTTACTAACTATGGCTACACCTTC,TRBV5-1,15,-,-,TRBJ1-2
CASTLTARSTLGAFF,-,TRBV6-5,15,-,-,TRBJ1-1
CASSSYYGYTF,TGTGCCAGCAGTTCGTACTATGGCTACACCTTC,TRBV28,11,-,-,TRBJ1-2
CASSLGGGSYEQYF,TGTGCCAGCAGCTTAGGAGGGGGATCCTACGAGCAGTACTTC,TRBV7-9,14,-,-,TRBJ2-7
CATGTEAFF,TGTGCCACGGGCACTGAAGCTTTCTTT,TRBV27,9,-,-,TRBJ1-1
CASSRGSGQGADTQYF,TGTGCCAGCAGCCGAGGATCGGGACAGGGGGCAGATACGCAGTATTTT,TRBV7-8,16,TRBD1,-,TRBJ2-3
CASSLAGISTGEKLFF,TGTGCCAGCAGCTTAGCGGGGATAAGCACAGGTGAAAAACTGTTTTTT,TRBV7-2,16,-,-,TRBJ1-4
CASSLAATRDTQYF,TGTGCCAGCAGCTTAGCGGCGACGAGGGATACGCAGTATTTT,TRBV7-2,14,-,-,TRBJ2-3
CGIWGGFNYGYTF,TGTGGAATATGGGGGGGTTTTAACTATGGCTACACCTTC,TRBV6-5,13,-,-,TRBJ1-2
CASPFGASNEQFF,TGTGCCTCGCCTTTCGGGGCAAGCAATGAGCAGTTCTTC,TRBV30,13,-,-,TRBJ2-1
CASSRDSSSNQPQHF,TGTGCCAGCAGCCGGGACAGCTCCAGCAATCAGCCCCAGCATTTT,TRBV5-6,15,TRBD1,-,TRBJ1-5
CASSEVLGSFGETQYF,TGTGCCAGCAGCGAAGTTCTGGGAAGCTTTGGAGAGACCCAGTACTTC,TRBV11-3,16,-,-,TRBJ2-5
CASSKAFLNTGELFF,TGTGCCAGTAGTAAAGCCTTTTTGAACACCGGGGAGCTGTTTTTT,TRBV19,15,-,once,TRBJ2-2
CASSPNSGPDTQYF,TGCGCCAGCAGCCCCAATTCCGGACCGGATACGCAGTATTTT,TRBV5-1,14,-,-,TRBJ2-3
CASSREKGAGVGELFF,TGTGCCAGCAGCCGGGAAAAAGGGGCAGGGGTAGGGGAGCTGTTTTTT,TRBV27,16,-,-,TRBJ2-2
CASSLGGTQVNYGYTF,TGTGCCAGCAGCTTGGGAGGGACACAAGTCAACTATGGCTACACCTTC,TRBV5-6,16,-,-,TRBJ1-2
CASSWDSSYEQYF,TGCGCCAGCAGCTGGGACAGCTCCTACGAGCAGTACTTC,TRBV5-1,13,TRBD1,-,TRBJ2-7
CASRSGRRNTEAFF,TGTGCCAGCAGGTCGGGACGCCGGAACACTGAAGCTTTCTTT,TRBV5-6,14,-,few,TRBJ1-1
CASSGERGEKLFF,TGTGCCAGCAGCGGCGAGAGGGGGGAAAAACTGTTTTTT,TRBV5-6,13,-,-,TRBJ1-4
CASSSQGQGNTEAFF,TGTGCCAGCAGCTCACAAGGACAGGGGAACACTGAAGCTTTCTTT,TRBV11-3,15,TRBD1,-,TRBJ1-1
CASSAEYGYTF,TGCGCCAGCAGTGCTGAATATGGCTACACCTTC,TRBV5-1,11,-,-,TRBJ1-2
CASSSYGYYGYTF,TGTGCCAGCAGCTCTTACGGATACTATGGCTACACCTTC,TRBV11-3,13,-,-,TRBJ1-2
CASKGRAQETQYF,TGTGCCAGTAAGGGTCGAGCCCAAGAGACCCAGTACTTC,TRBV7-9,13,-,once,TRBJ2-5
CASSSAGGGGTQYF,TGTGCCAGCAGCTCCGCCGGGGGGGGCGGGACCCAGTACTTC,TRBV5-4,14,TRBD2,-,TRBJ2-5
CASSEGQINEKLFF,TGTGCCAGCAGTGAGGGACAGATCAATGAAAAACTGTTTTTT,TRBV25-1,14,TRBD1,-,TRBJ1-4
CASTQAPQEGELFF,TGTGCCAGCACCCAGGCCCCGCAGGAAGGGGAGCTGTTTTTT,TRBV7-3,14,-,-,TRBJ2-2
CASSIGTGGQGELFF,TGTGCCAGCAGCATAGGGACAGGGGGCCAAGGGGAGCTGTTTTTT,TRBV7-9,15,TRBD1,-,TRBJ2-2
CASSLEGTENQPQHF,TGCGCCAGCAGCTTGGAAGGGACAGAGAATCAGCCCCAGCATTTT,TRBV5-1,15,TRBD1,-,TRBJ1-5
CAISDRDDTEAFF,TGTGCCATCAGTGACAGGGATGACACTGAAGCTTTCTTT,TRBV10-3,13,-,once,TRBJ1-1
CSVDEEAFF,TGCAGCGTTGACGAGGAAGCTTTCTTT,TRBV29-1,9,-,-,TRBJ1-1
CASSLDGLYDQPQHF,TGCGCCAGCAGCTTGGACGGGTTGTACGATCAGCCCCAGCATTTT,TRBV5-1,15,-,-,TRBJ1-5